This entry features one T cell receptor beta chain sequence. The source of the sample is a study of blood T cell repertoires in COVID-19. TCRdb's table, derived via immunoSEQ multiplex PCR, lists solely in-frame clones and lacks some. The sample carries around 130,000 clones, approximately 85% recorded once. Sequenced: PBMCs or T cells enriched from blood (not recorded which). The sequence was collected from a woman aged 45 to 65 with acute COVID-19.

For the CDR3, the DNA is TGTGCCAGCAGTTACCGCGGGAGGGCCGTCAATGAGCAGTTCTTC. Translated, it gives CASSYRGRAVNEQFF. The chain combines TRBV6-5 with TRBJ2-1; 9 bases map to TRBD2. The CDR3 contains 15 residues. V lost 2 bases to trimming and J lost 6 bases; unmatched junction nucleotides: 5. The germline V gene encodes CDR1 MNHEY and CDR2 SVGAGI.